This T cell receptor beta chain was profiled in a study of blood T cell repertoires in COVID-19. J was trimmed by 1 base and V by 6 bases; bases with no gene match: 1. Germline V gene data show CDR1 as SGHTA and CDR2 as FQGTGA. The CDR3 extends over 14 amino acids. TCRdb's table, derived via immunoSEQ multiplex PCR, lists solely in-frame clones and lacks some. The sample lists some 62,000 clones, approximately 90% seen once, with about 18% in the top ten. Sequenced sample: peripheral blood. This rearrangement joins TRBV7-3 to TRBJ2-3; the match to TRBD2 covers 10 bases. This receptor was obtained from a woman aged 55-70 years with COVID-19, enrolled during active disease. CDR3 protein: CASSLAGGTDTQYF. Written as DNA, the CDR3 is TGTGCCAGCAGTCTAGCGGGGGGCACAGATACGCAGTATTTT.